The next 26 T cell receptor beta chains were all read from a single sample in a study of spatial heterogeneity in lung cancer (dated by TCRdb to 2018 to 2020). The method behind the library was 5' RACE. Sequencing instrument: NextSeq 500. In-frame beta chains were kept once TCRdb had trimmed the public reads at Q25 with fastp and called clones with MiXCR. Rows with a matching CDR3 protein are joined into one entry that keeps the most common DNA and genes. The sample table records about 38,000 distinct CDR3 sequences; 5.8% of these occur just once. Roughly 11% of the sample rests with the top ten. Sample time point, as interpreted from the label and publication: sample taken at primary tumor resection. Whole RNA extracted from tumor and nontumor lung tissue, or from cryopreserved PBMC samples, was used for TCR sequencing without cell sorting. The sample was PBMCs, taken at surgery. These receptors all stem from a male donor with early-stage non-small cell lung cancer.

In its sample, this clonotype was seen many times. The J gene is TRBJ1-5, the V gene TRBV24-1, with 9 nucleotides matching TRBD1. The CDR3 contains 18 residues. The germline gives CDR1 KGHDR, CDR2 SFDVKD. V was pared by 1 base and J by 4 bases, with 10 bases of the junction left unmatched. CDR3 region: CATSDFTKGQGGNQPQHF. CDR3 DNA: TGTGCCACCAGTGATTTCACGAAGGGACAGGGCGGGAATCAGCCCCAGCATTTT.

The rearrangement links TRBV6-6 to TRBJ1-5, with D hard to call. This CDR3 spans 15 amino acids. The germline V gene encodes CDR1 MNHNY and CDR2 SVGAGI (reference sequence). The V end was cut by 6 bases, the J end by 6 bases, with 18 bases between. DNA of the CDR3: TGTGCCAGCAGCAAAGCCGGAGTTCTTGGTCAGCCCCAGCATTTT. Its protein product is CASSKAGVLGQPQHF.

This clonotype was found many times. The CDR3 is CSAQQPARSSYEQYF. As DNA, the CDR3 is TGCAGTGCCCAACAGCCAGCAAGGAGCTCCTACGAGCAGTACTTC. The rearrangement uses TRBV20-1 and TRBJ2-7, with no clear D. Germline V gives CDR1 DFQATT, CDR2 SNEGSKA (reference sequence). Trimming stripped 6 bases from V and 0 bases from J, with 18 bases between. This CDR3 has 15 residues.

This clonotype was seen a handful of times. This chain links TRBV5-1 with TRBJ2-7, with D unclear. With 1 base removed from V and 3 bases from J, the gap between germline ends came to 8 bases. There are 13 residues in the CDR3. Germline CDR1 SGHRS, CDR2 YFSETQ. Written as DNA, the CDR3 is TGCGCCAGCAGCTTGACCCGAGGCTACGAGCAGTACTTC. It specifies CASSLTRGYEQYF. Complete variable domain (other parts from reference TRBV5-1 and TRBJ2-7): KAGVTQTPRYLIKTRGQQVTLSCSPISGHRSVSWYQQTPGQGLQFLFEYFSETQRNKGNFPGRFSGRQFSNSRSEMNVSTLELGDSALYLCASSLTRGYEQYFGPGTRLTVT.

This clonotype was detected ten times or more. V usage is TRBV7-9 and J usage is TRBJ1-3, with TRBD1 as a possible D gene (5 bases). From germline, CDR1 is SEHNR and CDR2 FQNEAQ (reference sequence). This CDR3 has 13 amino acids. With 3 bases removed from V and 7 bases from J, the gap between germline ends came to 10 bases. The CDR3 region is CASSLMGTNTIYF. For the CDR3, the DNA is TGTGCCAGCAGCTTGATGGGGACGAACACCATATATTTT.

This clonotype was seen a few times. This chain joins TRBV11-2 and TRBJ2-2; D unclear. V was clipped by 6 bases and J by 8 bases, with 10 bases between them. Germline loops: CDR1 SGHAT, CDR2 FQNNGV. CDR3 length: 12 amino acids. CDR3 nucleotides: TGTGCCAGCAGTCTCAGAGGAGGGGAGCTGTTTTTT. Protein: CASSLRGGELFF.

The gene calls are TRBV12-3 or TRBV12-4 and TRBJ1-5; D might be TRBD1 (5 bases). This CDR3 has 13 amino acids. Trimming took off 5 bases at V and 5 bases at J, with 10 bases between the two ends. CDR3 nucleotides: TGTGCCAGCAGTGCCGACAGATATCAGCCCCAGCATTTT. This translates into CASSADRYQPQHF.

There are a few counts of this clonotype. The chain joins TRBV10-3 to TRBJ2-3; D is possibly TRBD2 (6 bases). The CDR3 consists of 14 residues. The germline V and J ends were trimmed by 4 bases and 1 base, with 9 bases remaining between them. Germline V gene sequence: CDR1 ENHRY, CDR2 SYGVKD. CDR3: CAISAGGGTDTQYF. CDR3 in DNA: TGTGCCATCAGTGCAGGCGGGGGCACAGATACGCAGTATTTT.

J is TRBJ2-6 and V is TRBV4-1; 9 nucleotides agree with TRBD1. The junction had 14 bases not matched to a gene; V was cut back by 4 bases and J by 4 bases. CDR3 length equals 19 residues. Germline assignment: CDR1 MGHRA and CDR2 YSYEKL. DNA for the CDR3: TGCGCCAGCAGCCGGACTGGGACAGGGTATGCTCTGGGGGCCAACGTCCTGACTTTC. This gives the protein CASSRTGTGYALGANVLTF.

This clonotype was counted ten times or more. CDR3 nucleotides: TGTGCCAGCAGCCCGCCCGGTAGGGGAGCTACCGGGGAGCTGTTTTTT. Protein product: CASSPPGRGATGELFF. V is TRBV5-4 and J is TRBJ2-2; the D gene could be TRBD1 or TRBD2 (5 bases each). V lost 4 bases and J 5 bases, leaving 18 bases between the germline ends. Looked up from germline, CDR1 is SGHNT and CDR2 is YYREEE (reference sequence). The CDR3 covers 16 residues.

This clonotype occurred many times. This CDR3 reads CAWSGTGGQETQYF. The CDR3 DNA is TGTGCCTGGAGTGGGACGGGGGGGCAAGAGACCCAGTACTTC. The chain employs TRBV30 and TRBJ2-5; 8 nucleotides match TRBD2. Germline V lookup: CDR1 GTSNPN, CDR2 SVGIG (reference sequence). CDR3 length: 14 residues. Trimming took 1 base from V and 2 from J; bases not matched to a gene: 3. The full variable domain, its missing parts supplied by reference TRBV30 and TRBJ2-5, is SQTIHQWPATLVQPVGSPLSLECTVEGTSNPNLYWYRQAAGRGLQLLFYSVGIGQISSEVPQNLSASRPQDRQFILSSKKLLLSDSGFYLCAWSGTGGQETQYFGPGTRLLVL.

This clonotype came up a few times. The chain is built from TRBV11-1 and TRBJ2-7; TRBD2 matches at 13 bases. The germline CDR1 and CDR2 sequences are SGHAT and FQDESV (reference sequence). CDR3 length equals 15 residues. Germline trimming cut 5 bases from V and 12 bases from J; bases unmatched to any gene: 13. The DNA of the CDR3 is TGTGCCAGCAGCCACGGACTAGCGGGGGACACCGGGCGGTACTTC. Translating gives CASSHGLAGDTGRYF.

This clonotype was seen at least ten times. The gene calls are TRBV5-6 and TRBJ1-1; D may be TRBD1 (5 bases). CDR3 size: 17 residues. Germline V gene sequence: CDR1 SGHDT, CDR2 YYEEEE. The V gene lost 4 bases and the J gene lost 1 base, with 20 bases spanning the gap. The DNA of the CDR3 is TGTGCCAGCAGCCTTCGTGGGGCACCCACTGAGAACACTGAAGCTTTCTTT. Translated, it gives CASSLRGAPTENTEAFF.

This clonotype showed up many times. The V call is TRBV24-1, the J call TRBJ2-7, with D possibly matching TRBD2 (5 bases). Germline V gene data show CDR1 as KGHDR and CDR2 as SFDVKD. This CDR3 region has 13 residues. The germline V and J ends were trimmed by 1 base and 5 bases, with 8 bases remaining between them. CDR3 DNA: TGTGCCACCAGTGATTTTGTGGGAGACGAGCAGTACTTC. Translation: CATSDFVGDEQYF.

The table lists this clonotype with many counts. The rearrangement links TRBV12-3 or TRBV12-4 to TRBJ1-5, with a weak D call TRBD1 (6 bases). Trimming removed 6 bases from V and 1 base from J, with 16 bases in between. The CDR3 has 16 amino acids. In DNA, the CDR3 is TGTGCCAGCAGCCACAGGGATTGGGGCAGCAATCAGCCCCAGCATTTT. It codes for CASSHRDWGSNQPQHF.

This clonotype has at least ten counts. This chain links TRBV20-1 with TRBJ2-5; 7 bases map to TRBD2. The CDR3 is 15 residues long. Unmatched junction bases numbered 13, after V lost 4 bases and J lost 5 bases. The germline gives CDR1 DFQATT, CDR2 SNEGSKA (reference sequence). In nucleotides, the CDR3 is TGCAGTGCTAAGAAAGGCGGGAGTAGTCAGGAGACCCAGTACTTC. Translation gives CSAKKGGSSQETQYF.

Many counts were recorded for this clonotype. The CDR3 bases are TGCAGTGCTTCGGGACTAGCGGGGGCGTACACCGGGGAGCTGTTTTTT. This gives the protein CSASGLAGAYTGELFF. The genes are TRBV20-1 and TRBJ2-2; 14 bases align to TRBD2. After removal of 5 bases from V and 3 bases from J, the junction contained 5 bases not matched to a gene. This CDR3 is built from 16 residues. CDR1 DFQATT and CDR2 SNEGSKA come from the germline V gene (reference sequence).

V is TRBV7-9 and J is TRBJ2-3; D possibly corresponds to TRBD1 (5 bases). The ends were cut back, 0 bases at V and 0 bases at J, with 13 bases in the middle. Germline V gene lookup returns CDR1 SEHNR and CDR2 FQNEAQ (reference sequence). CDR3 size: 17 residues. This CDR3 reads CASSLAGVLRSTDTQYF. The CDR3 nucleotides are TGTGCCAGCAGCTTAGCAGGGGTCCTCCGTAGCACAGATACGCAGTATTTT.

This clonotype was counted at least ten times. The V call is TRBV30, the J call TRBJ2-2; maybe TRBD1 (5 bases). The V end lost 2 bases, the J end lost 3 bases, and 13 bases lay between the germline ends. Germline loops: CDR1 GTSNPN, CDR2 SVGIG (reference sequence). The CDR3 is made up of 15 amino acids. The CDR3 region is CAWSKGRADTGELFF. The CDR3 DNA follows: TGTGCCTGGAGTAAGGGCAGGGCGGACACCGGGGAGCTGTTTTTT. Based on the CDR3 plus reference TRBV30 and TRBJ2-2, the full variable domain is SQTIHQWPATLVQPVGSPLSLECTVEGTSNPNLYWYRQAAGRGLQLLFYSVGIGQISSEVPQNLSASRPQDRQFILSSKKLLLSDSGFYLCAWSKGRADTGELFFGEGSRLTVL.

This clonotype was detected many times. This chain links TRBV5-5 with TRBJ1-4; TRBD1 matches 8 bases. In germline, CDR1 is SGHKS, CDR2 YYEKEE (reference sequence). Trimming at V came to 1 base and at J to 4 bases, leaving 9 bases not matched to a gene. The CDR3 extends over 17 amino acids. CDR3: CASSLTPRDRFNEKLFF. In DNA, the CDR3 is TGTGCCAGCAGCTTGACGCCTAGGGACAGGTTTAATGAAAAACTGTTTTTT. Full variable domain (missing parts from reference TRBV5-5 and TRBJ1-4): DAGVTQSPTHLIKTRGQQVTLRCSPISGHKSVSWYQQVLGQGPQFIFQYYEKEERGRGNFPDRFSARQFPNYSSELNVNALLLGDSALYLCASSLTPRDRFNEKLFFGSGTQLSVL.

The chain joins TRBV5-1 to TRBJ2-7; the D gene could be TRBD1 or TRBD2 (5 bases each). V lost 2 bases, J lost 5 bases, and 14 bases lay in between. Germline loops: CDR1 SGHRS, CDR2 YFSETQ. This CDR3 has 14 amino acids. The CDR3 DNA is TGCGCCAGCAGCTTTCGGGGCATCGCCAACGAGCAGTACTTC. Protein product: CASSFRGIANEQYF.

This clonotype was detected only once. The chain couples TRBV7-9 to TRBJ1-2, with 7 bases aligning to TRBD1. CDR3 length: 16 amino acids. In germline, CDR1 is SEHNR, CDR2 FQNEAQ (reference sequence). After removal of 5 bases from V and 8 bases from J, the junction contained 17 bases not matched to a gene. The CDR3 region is CASSTDRDRLYRGYTF. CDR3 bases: TGTGCCAGCAGCACAGACCGGGACAGACTCTACCGGGGCTACACCTTC.

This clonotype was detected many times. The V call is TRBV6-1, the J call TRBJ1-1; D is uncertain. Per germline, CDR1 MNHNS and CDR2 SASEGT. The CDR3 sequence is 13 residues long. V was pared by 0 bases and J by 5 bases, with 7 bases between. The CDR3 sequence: CASSEALGTEAFF. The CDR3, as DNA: TGTGCCAGCAGTGAAGCCCTTGGGACTGAAGCTTTCTTT.

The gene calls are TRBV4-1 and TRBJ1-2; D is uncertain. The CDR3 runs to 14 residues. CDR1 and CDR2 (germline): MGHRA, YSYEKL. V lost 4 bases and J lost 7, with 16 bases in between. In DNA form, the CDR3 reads TGCGCCAGCAGCCGCCCGGGCAGACCAACTGGCTACACCTTC. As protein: CASSRPGRPTGYTF.

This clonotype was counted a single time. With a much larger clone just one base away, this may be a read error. The CDR3 sequence: CSALDSHSGNTIYF. CDR3 bases: TGCAGCGCCCTCGACAGTCACTCTGGAAACACCATATATTTT. The V and J genes are TRBV29-1 and TRBJ1-3; TRBD1 is a possible D gene (5 bases). Germline values: CDR1 SQVTM, CDR2 ANQGSEA. The CDR3 extends over 14 amino acids. Trimming cost V 7 bases and J 0 bases, with 13 bases left between them.

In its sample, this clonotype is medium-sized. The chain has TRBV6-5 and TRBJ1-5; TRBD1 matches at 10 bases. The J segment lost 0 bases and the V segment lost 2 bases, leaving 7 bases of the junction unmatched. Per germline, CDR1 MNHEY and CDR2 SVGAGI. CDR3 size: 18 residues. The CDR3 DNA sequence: TGTGCCAGCAGTTACCCGGACAGGGGGGACGATAGCAATCAGCCCCAGCATTTT. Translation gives CASSYPDRGDDSNQPQHF.